The 32 T cell receptor beta chains in this list originate from one sample, sequenced in a study of human T cells and chemical hapten exposure. The time point denotes: healthy volunteer bleed at 2 weeks. Whole blood, unfractionated, served as the material for total RNA extraction. TCRdb reprocessed the RACE reads via MiXCR and lists one record per CDR3 protein. The data hold about 93,000 distinct CDR3 sequences, with just under 9% observed a single time. Sequencing was done on a sample of whole blood. Receptors were obtained from a female donor in good health. Some clones in this sample may be carry-over from other donors' samples.

J is TRBJ2-7 and V is TRBV20-1; TRBD2 matches 11 bases. V was clipped by 0 bases and J by 7 bases; unmatched bases: 11. Germline CDR1 DFQATT, CDR2 SNEGSKA (reference sequence). The CDR3 is 16 residues long. CDR3 sequence reads: CSARDFSGRAAGEQYF. The CDR3 nucleotides are TGCAGTGCTAGAGACTTTAGCGGGAGGGCGGCTGGGGAGCAGTACTTC.

At least ten counts were recorded for this clonotype. The chain carries TRBV4-1 and TRBJ2-1; TRBD2 aligns across 7 bases. J lost 5 bases, V lost 1 base, and 11 bases had no gene match. The CDR3 sequence is 17 residues long. Germline V CDR1 and CDR2: MGHRA, YSYEKL. DNA of the CDR3: TGCGCCAGCAGCCAAGTTGCTGGGCGGGAGAGGCACAATGAGCAGTTCTTC. This translates into CASSQVAGRERHNEQFF.

This clonotype has at least ten counts. The chain links TRBV28 to TRBJ2-1; no clear D gene. The length of the CDR3 is 10 residues. Trimming removed 2 bases from V and 9 bases from J, with 2 bases in between. The germline gives CDR1 MDHEN, CDR2 SYDVKM. The CDR3 nucleotides are TGTGCCAGCAGTTTAGGTGAGCAGTTCTTC. This codes for CASSLGEQFF.

This clonotype was observed a few times. The gene calls are TRBV2 and TRBJ1-1, with D unresolved. The V gene's germline CDR1 is SNHLY and CDR2 FYNNEI. CDR3 length: 13 residues. Trimming removed 7 bases from V and 0 bases from J, with 9 bases in between. The CDR3 reads CASMNGMNTEAFF. The CDR3 DNA sequence: TGTGCCAGCATGAACGGGATGAACACTGAAGCTTTCTTT. Full variable domain (rest looked up from reference TRBV2 and TRBJ1-1): EPEVTQTPSHQVTQMGQEVILRCVPISNHLYFYWYRQILGQKVEFLVSFYNNEISEKSEIFDDQFSVERPDGSNFTLKIRSTKLEDSAMYFCASMNGMNTEAFFGQGTRLTVV.

A few counts support this clonotype. The J gene is TRBJ2-2, the V gene TRBV4-2; D tentatively reads TRBD1 or TRBD2 (5 bases each). Germline V gives CDR1 LGHNA, CDR2 YNFKEQ. V lost 0 bases to trimming and J lost 7 bases, with 24 bases between them. The CDR3 is 19 residues long. This CDR3 is CASSQDSARLATAHGELFF. The CDR3 DNA reads as TGTGCCAGCAGCCAAGATTCGGCGCGATTAGCGACAGCTCACGGGGAGCTGTTTTTT.

This sequence joins TRBV15 and TRBJ2-7; 7 bases match TRBD2. CDR3 length: 14 residues. Germline V gene lookup returns CDR1 LNHNV and CDR2 YYDKDF (reference sequence). V lost 0 bases and J lost 2; bases outside the gene matches: 1. In DNA, the CDR3 is TGTGCCACCAGCAGAGAGGGAGGGACCTACGAGCAGTACTTC. Translated, it gives CATSREGGTYEQYF.

The rearrangement joins TRBV12-3 or TRBV12-4 to TRBJ1-5, with TRBD1 identical over 8 bases. The CDR3 is made up of 14 amino acids. V shed 6 bases, J shed 6 bases, and the junction held 7 bases outside the gene matches. CDR3 region: CASSPGQGFQPQHF. CDR3 DNA: TGTGCCAGCAGCCCCGGACAGGGCTTTCAGCCCCAGCATTTT.

This clonotype came up a few times. The chain joins TRBV24-1 to TRBJ2-3, with TRBD1 matching 8 bases. CDR1 KGHDR and CDR2 SFDVKD come from the germline V gene. The CDR3 is made up of 14 amino acids. V lost 3 bases and J lost 4; bases outside the gene matches: 2. Written as DNA, the CDR3 is TGTGCCACCAGTGATGCAGGGGGCGCAGATACGCAGTATTTT. Its translation: CATSDAGGADTQYF.

The chain joins TRBV6-2 or TRBV6-3 to TRBJ1-1; D perhaps matches TRBD1 (5 bases). Trimming stripped 5 bases from V and 11 bases from J, with 12 bases between. Germline V gene data show CDR1 as MNHEY and CDR2 as SVGEGT. CDR3 length equals 11 residues. The CDR3 sequence: CASSSSGDAFF. The CDR3 DNA follows: TGTGCCAGCAGTAGCTCCGGGGACGCTTTCTTT.

This clonotype was detected only a few times. The genes are TRBV20-1 and TRBJ1-2; D may be TRBD1 (5 bases). V gave up 0 bases and J gave up 8 bases, with 16 bases separating them. Germline V gene lookup returns CDR1 DFQATT and CDR2 SNEGSKA (reference sequence). This CDR3 has 14 amino acids. CDR3 nucleotides: TGCAGTGCTAGAGATCAAGGGGTTTCGCGCGGCTACACCTTC. Translating gives CSARDQGVSRGYTF.

The J gene is TRBJ1-1, the V gene TRBV6-2 or TRBV6-3; possibly TRBD1 for D (5 bases). The CDR3 is 12 residues long. Germline lookup yields CDR1 MNHEY and CDR2 SVGEGT. This CDR3 reads CGIGQGGTEAFF. CDR3 coding DNA: TGTGGAATAGGGCAGGGTGGAACTGAAGCTTTCTTT.

This clonotype came up many times. This chain uses TRBV29-1 with TRBJ1-1, with D uncertain. This CDR3 comprises 11 residues. CDR1 is SQVTM, CDR2 ANQGSEA, per germline. The ends were cut back, 2 bases at V and 7 bases at J, with 8 bases in the middle. CDR3 region: CSVESGFEAFF. CDR3 nucleotides: TGCAGCGTTGAATCGGGGTTTGAAGCTTTCTTT.

This clonotype appeared a few times. The V gene is TRBV20-1, the J gene TRBJ2-1; 11 bases fit TRBD2. The length of the CDR3 is 16 residues. The J segment lost 7 bases and the V segment lost 6 bases, leaving 14 bases of the junction unmatched. Germline assignment: CDR1 DFQATT and CDR2 SNEGSKA (reference sequence). The CDR3 nucleotides read TGCAGTGCAAGTCCCGGAAGGACTAGCGGGCTGAATGAGCAGTTCTTC. This sequence encodes CSASPGRTSGLNEQFF.

The chain uses TRBV7-2 and TRBJ2-1, with 9 bases fitting TRBD2. Germline loops: CDR1 SGHTA, CDR2 FQGNSA. The CDR3 is 17 residues long. The V segment lost 6 bases and the J segment 2 bases; nucleotides outside the gene matches: 11. This CDR3 reads CASSPGGAGGTYNEQFF. DNA for the CDR3: TGTGCCAGCAGTCCCGGCGGGGCGGGAGGGACCTACAATGAGCAGTTCTTC.

The chain links TRBV28 to TRBJ1-6; possible D gene TRBD1, 6 bases. The CDR3 contains 15 residues. Germline V lookup: CDR1 MDHEN, CDR2 SYDVKM. Trimming shortened V by 2 bases and J by 8 bases, and 13 bases separated the two germline ends. The CDR3 coding sequence is TGTGCCAGCAGTTTAGGGAACAGGGTGGATTCACCCCTCCACTTT. It yields the protein CASSLGNRVDSPLHF.

This clonotype turned up a few times. The chain couples TRBV27 to TRBJ2-7; D may match TRBD1 or TRBD2 (5 bases each). There are 15 residues in the CDR3. V gave up 8 bases and J gave up 3 bases, with 20 bases separating them. Germline V gives CDR1 MNHEY, CDR2 SMNVEV (reference sequence). The CDR3 spells CASQTLPGTDYEQYF. The DNA of the CDR3 is TGTGCCAGCCAAACTCTGCCGGGGACGGACTACGAGCAGTACTTC.

This clonotype appeared a few times. This chain joins TRBV20-1 and TRBJ1-1; no clear D. V was pared by 4 bases and J by 0 bases, with 12 bases between. This CDR3 spans 14 amino acids. From germline, CDR1 is DFQATT and CDR2 SNEGSKA (reference sequence). The CDR3 DNA reads TGCAGTGCTATGCGGGGAAGTATGAACACTGAAGCTTTCTTT. Encoded protein: CSAMRGSMNTEAFF.

In nucleotides, the CDR3 is TGTGCCAGCAGTTTATTTACGGGAACGAGGACCCAGTACTTC. Protein sequence: CASSLFTGTRTQYF. This chain connects TRBV28 to TRBJ2-5; TRBD2 is a possible D gene (5 bases). This CDR3 spans 14 amino acids. Germline V CDR1 and CDR2: MDHEN, SYDVKM. V gave up 1 base and J gave up 7 bases, with 13 bases separating them.

This clonotype was recorded a few times. DNA for the CDR3: TGCAGCGTTGAGGCGGGGGGCACAGATACGCAGTATTTT. The encoded protein is CSVEAGGTDTQYF. The chain has TRBV29-1 and TRBJ2-3; 7 bases fit TRBD2. The CDR3 extends over 13 amino acids. CDR1 is SQVTM, CDR2 ANQGSEA, per germline. V lost 3 bases and J lost 1; bases outside the gene matches: 1.

This clonotype was detected ten times or more. V and J are TRBV7-9 and TRBJ1-1; perhaps TRBD1 as D (6 bases). The ends were cut back, 4 bases at V and 4 bases at J, with 10 bases in the middle. Germline loops: CDR1 SEHNR, CDR2 FQNEAQ (reference sequence). The CDR3 sequence is 13 residues long. This chain's CDR3 is CASSWTQGTEAFF. The CDR3 DNA reads TGTGCCAGCAGCTGGACACAGGGCACTGAAGCTTTCTTT.

This clonotype was seen more than once but under ten times. V is TRBV29-1 and J is TRBJ2-7; the D call may be TRBD1 or TRBD2 (6 bases each). The CDR3 runs 12 residues. V lost 2 bases, J lost 2 bases, and 7 bases lay in between. Germline-derived CDR1 and CDR2 are SQVTM and ANQGSEA. The CDR3, as DNA: TGCAGCGTTGAACGGGGGCCCTACGAGCAGTACTTC. Translated: CSVERGPYEQYF.

This chain links TRBV28 with TRBJ2-5; 8 bases map to TRBD1. The CDR3 runs 17 residues. V lost 4 bases, J lost 5 bases, and 15 bases stayed unmatched. The germline V gene has CDR1 MDHEN and CDR2 SYDVKM. The CDR3 spells CASSSGALQGVKETQYF. CDR3 sequence (DNA): TGTGCCAGCAGTTCAGGTGCCCTACAGGGGGTTAAGGAGACCCAGTACTTC.

The chain's CDR3 is CASSLGQGAGGELFF. The CDR3 nucleotides read TGTGCCAGCAGTTTAGGGCAGGGGGCAGGCGGGGAGCTGTTTTTT. The chain links TRBV27 to TRBJ2-2, with 8 bases that match TRBD1. V trimming: 2 bases; J trimming: 7 bases; junction bases outside the gene matches: 6. CDR1 is MNHEY and CDR2 is SMNVEV in the germline V gene (reference sequence). CDR3 length equals 15 residues.

This clonotype was seen a few times. The J gene is TRBJ1-5, the V gene TRBV12-5; D possibly corresponds to TRBD1 (6 bases). The CDR3 totals 14 residues. Trimming removed 4 bases from V and 7 bases from J, with 14 bases in between. The germline V gene encodes CDR1 LGHNT and CDR2 FRNRAP. CDR3: CASGSPDRFQPQHF. CDR3 in DNA: TGTGCTAGTGGTTCCCCAGACAGGTTCCAGCCCCAGCATTTT.

V usage is TRBV6-5 and J usage is TRBJ1-1; TRBD1 aligns across 8 bases. This CDR3 region has 14 residues. J gave up 5 bases and V 2 bases, and 4 bases lay outside the gene matches. Germline loops: CDR1 MNHEY, CDR2 SVGAGI. CDR3 loop: CASSYRTGLTEAFF. The CDR3 DNA reads as TGTGCCAGCAGTTACCGGACAGGGCTAACTGAAGCTTTCTTT.

This clonotype has at least ten counts. V is TRBV11-2 and J is TRBJ1-1; D not certain. V was shortened by 1 base and J by 9 bases, with 15 bases between the two germline ends. Germline V gene lookup returns CDR1 SGHAT and CDR2 FQNNGV. The CDR3 sequence is 14 residues long. CDR3 sequence: CASSLGVGRWKAFF. The CDR3 DNA follows: TGTGCCAGCAGCTTAGGAGTCGGACGGTGGAAAGCTTTCTTT.

This clonotype was counted only a few times. The chain uses TRBV25-1 and TRBJ2-2, with D perhaps matching TRBD2 (6 bases). CDR3 length equals 16 residues. In germline, CDR1 is MGHDK, CDR2 SYGVNS. The V end lost 3 bases, the J end lost 8 bases, and 19 bases lay between the germline ends. The CDR3 DNA is TGTGCCAGCAGTGAGTCGTCGGGGGACCCACTTGGGGAGCTGTTTTTT. Its translation: CASSESSGDPLGELFF.

The table lists this clonotype with many counts. CDR3 region: CASSQDPGGPGELFF. In DNA form, the CDR3 reads TGTGCCAGCAGCCAAGATCCAGGGGGCCCCGGGGAGCTGTTTTTT. The chain links TRBV4-2 to TRBJ2-2; 8 bases align to TRBD1. CDR1 is LGHNA, CDR2 YNFKEQ, per germline. The CDR3 extends over 15 amino acids. The V and J ends lost 0 bases and 6 bases, in that order; junction bases with no gene match: 3.

V is TRBV27 and J is TRBJ1-2; D ambiguous. With 4 bases removed from V and 3 bases from J, the gap between germline ends came to 15 bases. The CDR3 covers 15 residues. Per the germline V gene, CDR1 is MNHEY and CDR2 is SMNVEV (reference sequence). The DNA of the CDR3 is TGTGCCAGCAGTTCCCTCCGTGAGGGCGACTATGGCTACACCTTC. This translates into CASSSLREGDYGYTF.

There are a few counts of this clonotype. The CDR3 sequence is CASSSLVATEQYF. CDR3 DNA sequence: TGTGCCAGCAGCTCCTTGGTGGCGACCGAGCAGTACTTC. The V gene is TRBV7-8, the J gene TRBJ2-7, with D hard to call. Germline-derived CDR1 and CDR2 are SGHVS and FQNEAQ. This CDR3 has 13 amino acids. V was clipped by 4 bases and J by 6 bases, with 13 bases between them.

This clonotype turned up a few times. The chain has TRBV12-3 or TRBV12-4 and TRBJ2-3, with 8 bases identical to TRBD2. The CDR3 runs to 14 residues. V gave up 6 bases and J gave up 2 bases; unmatched junction bases: 4. In nucleotides, the CDR3 is TGTGCCAGCAGGGTTAGCGGGATCACAGATACGCAGTATTTT. Encoded protein: CASRVSGITDTQYF.

J is TRBJ2-3 and V is TRBV14; 7 bases line up with TRBD2. J lost 4 bases, V lost 1 base, and 2 bases had no gene match. CDR1 is SGHDN and CDR2 is FVKESK in the germline V gene. The CDR3 is made up of 14 amino acids. CDR3 bases: TGTGCCAGCAGCCAAGGACTAGCACCAGATACGCAGTATTTT. As protein: CASSQGLAPDTQYF.